Sequencing of this T cell receptor beta chain was carried out in a study of cytomegalovirus exposure and HLA in healthy donors. This PCR relied on a set of 60 Vbeta primers and 13 Jbeta primers. Clones were sequenced by immunoSEQ multiplex PCR, and TCRdb holds only the in-frame ones, with some missing. The sample records roughly 170,000 clones, less than 85% being singletons. Losses at the gene ends were 8 bases for V and 6 bases for J; bases not matched to a gene: 6. Germline CDR1 and CDR2: MNHNS and SASEGT. The CDR3 contains 13 residues. Source material: PBMCs. The source is a boy aged 10-17 years in good health and CMV-seronegative. The chain combines TRBV6-1 with TRBJ1-5; 8 nucleotides align to TRBD1. The CDR3 DNA sequence: TGTGCCAGCCTTCGACAGGGGTCTCAGCCCCAGCATTTT. It translates to CASLRQGSQPQHF.